This TCR beta chain was captured by sequencing in a study of identical twins' blood T cells. Regarding the study as a whole: Top TCRbeta clonotypes were shared more with twin than unrelated donors. Twin repertoire similarity may partly reflect shared environment.

This clonotype turned up a few times. Its antigen remains unknown. There are 16 residues in the CDR3. V dropped 0 bases and J dropped 0 bases, with 8 bases sitting between them. Germline V CDR1 and CDR2: WNHNN, SYGVQD (reference sequence). TCRdb reprocessed the 5' RACE reads with MiXCR, giving one entry per CDR3 protein. The sample holds 350,000 to 450,000 distinct CDR3 sequences; roughly 27% are singletons and the top ten take about 6%. This TCR was recovered from a woman aged 18-50 years in good health. The gene calls are TRBV10-1 and TRBJ2-2, with D hard to call. The sample comprised PBMCs. CDR3 DNA sequence: TGCGCCAGCAGTGAGTCGGCGCGGTCGAACACCGGGGAGCTGTTTTTT. It codes for CASSESARSNTGELFF.